This T cell receptor beta chain was recovered during a study of control samples from healthy donors and cancer patients. Germline V gives CDR1 MGHRA, CDR2 YSYEKL. Deletions cut 3 bases from V and 3 bases from J, with 11 bases between. The CDR3 contains 14 residues. Measured with immunoSEQ multiplex PCR; TCRdb has only the in-frame clones, and not every one. The table shows around 84,000 clones, with around 84% occurring only once. Sample: PBMCs. The clonotype originates from a man between 60 and 75 years old with head and neck cancer. The J gene is TRBJ1-2, the V gene TRBV4-1; possible D gene TRBD1, 5 bases. The CDR3 here is CASSQIGAHYGYTF. CDR3 DNA: TGCGCCAGCAGCCAGATAGGGGCTCACTATGGCTACACCTTC.